Included here is one TCR beta chain sequence, with context. Its target is not known. Isolated RNA was reverse transcribed into cDNA used as the sequencing template. Profiled with immunoSEQ multiplex PCR; TCRdb holds only in-frame clones, not every one. The table records about 200,000 clones, around two fifths of them present only once. The data were obtained in a study of CD8+ T cells in alopecia areata. From germline, CDR1 is SEHNR and CDR2 FQNEAQ (reference sequence). The CDR3 runs 15 residues. Between the trimmed V and J ends, which lost 1 base and 1 base, there was a span of 10 bases. Treatment given: oral pan-JAK inhibitor, 5-10 mg twice daily. It was from PBMCs that CD4+ and CD8+ T cells were sorted. Notes on the study in general: Relative to normal scalp, lesional scalp, especially alopecia totalis/universalis, showed higher clonality. With tofacitinib ongoing, many expanded lesional clones persisted in both scalp and blood.

The starting material was CD4+ T cells sorted from blood, obtained between weeks 30 and 35, from a patient treated with tofacitinib. The TCR originated in a human donor with alopecia areata. This rearrangement joins TRBV7-9 to TRBJ2-5; D is ambiguous. The DNA for the CDR3 is TGTGCCAGCAGCTTAGGGGGTACCATCCAAGAGACCCAGTACTTC. Translated, it gives CASSLGGTIQETQYF.